This T cell receptor (beta chain) is drawn from a study of shared clonotypes between healthy human individuals. Study as a whole: Samples came from a couple of female and a few male donors aged 18 to 49.

Clones were sequenced by immunoSEQ multiplex PCR, and TCRdb holds only the in-frame ones, with some missing. The sample carries about 2.2 million clones, approximately 94% recorded once. Terminally differentiated effector memory CD45RA+ cells were left out of the naive CD8 fraction, which was CD45RO-negative and positively selected for CCR7. A single count supports this clone. The V and J ends lost 4 bases and 1 base respectively, with 10 bases between them. This CDR3 region has 15 residues. CDR1 and CDR2 (germline): SEHNR, FQNEAQ (reference sequence). The sample taken for sequencing was naive CD8+ T cells from PBMCs. The chain carries TRBV7-9 and TRBJ2-2; D remains ambiguous. The source of this sequence is a man aged 18 to 29 in good health. Some clones in this sample may be carry-over from other donors' samples. The CDR3 spells CASSSRTENTGELFF. In DNA form, the CDR3 reads TGTGCCAGCAGCTCACGGACCGAGAACACCGGGGAGCTGTTTTTT.